A single sample gave rise to the 31 T cell receptor beta chains below, sequenced in a study of blood T cell repertoires in COVID-19. Measured with immunoSEQ multiplex PCR; TCRdb has only the in-frame clones, and not every one. The sample carries about 280,000 clones, roughly 89% recorded once. The sequenced material came from PBMCs or T cells enriched from blood (not recorded which). Receptor source: a woman aged 18-35 years with acute COVID-19.

V and J are TRBV2 and TRBJ2-7, with D possibly TRBD1 on 5 matching bases. This CDR3 spans 13 amino acids. The germline V and J ends were trimmed by 8 bases and 2 bases, with 13 bases remaining between them. CDR1 is SNHLY and CDR2 is FYNNEI in the germline V gene. The CDR3, as DNA: TGTGCCAGCGGTTTTGACAGAACCTACGAGCAGTACTTC. Encoded protein: CASGFDRTYEQYF.

The V gene is TRBV5-1, the J gene TRBJ2-6, with 10 nucleotides matching TRBD2. The germline gives CDR1 SGHRS, CDR2 YFSETQ. This CDR3 spans 17 amino acids. V gave up 5 bases and J gave up 4 bases; unmatched junction bases: 9. CDR3 amino acids: CASSRLAGDPGANVLTF. CDR3 DNA sequence: TGCGCCAGCAGTCGGCTAGCGGGAGACCCCGGGGCCAACGTCCTGACTTTC.

About this clone itself: Other DNA sequences from this sample encode an identical CDR3 as well. V and J are TRBV27 and TRBJ2-7, with D possibly being TRBD2 (6 bases). CDR3 length equals 13 residues. V lost 2 bases to trimming and J lost 3 bases, with 8 bases between them. CDR1 is MNHEY and CDR2 is SMNVEV in the germline V gene (reference sequence). CDR3 DNA: TGTGCCAGCAGTTTAAGTAGCGGCTACGAGCAGTACTTC. This codes for CASSLSSGYEQYF.

The V call is TRBV11-2, the J call TRBJ2-5, with 12 bases matching TRBD2. Germline trimming cut 1 base from V and 5 bases from J; bases unmatched to any gene: 11. The germline gives CDR1 SGHAT, CDR2 FQNNGV. The CDR3 runs to 18 residues. CDR3 coding DNA: TGTGCCAGCAGCTTAGTAGGACTAGCGGGGCCGGGGCGGGAGACCCAGTACTTC. This encodes CASSLVGLAGPGRETQYF.

This chain connects TRBV24-1 to TRBJ1-5, with D perhaps TRBD1 (5 bases). The germline V gene has CDR1 KGHDR and CDR2 SFDVKD. CDR3 length: 16 amino acids. V shed 9 bases and J shed 5 bases, with 22 bases lying between them. As DNA, the CDR3 is TGTGCCACCGACACCGGGACTTCCAAACCCCATCAGCCCCAGCATTTT. Translating it yields CATDTGTSKPHQPQHF.

The gene calls are TRBV7-9 and TRBJ1-1; D gene unclear. The CDR3 is made up of 13 amino acids. The germline CDR1 and CDR2 sequences are SEHNR and FQNEAQ (reference sequence). V was trimmed by 7 bases and J by 5 bases, leaving 14 bases between them. CDR3 sequence: CASIDGKKTEAFF. CDR3 bases: TGTGCCAGCATAGACGGGAAGAAAACTGAAGCTTTCTTT.

The chain recombines TRBV28 with TRBJ2-5; no reliable D call. This CDR3 comprises 11 residues. Deletions cut 7 bases from V and 1 base from J, with 4 bases between. CDR1 and CDR2 from the germline V gene are MDHEN and SYDVKM. The CDR3 loop is CASTSQETQYF. The CDR3, as DNA: TGTGCCAGCACTAGCCAAGAGACCCAGTACTTC.

The chain has TRBV9 and TRBJ2-7, with 13 bases lining up with TRBD2. With 3 bases clipped from V and 3 bases from J, the junction kept 3 bases outside the gene matches. The CDR3 has 15 amino acids. CDR1 and CDR2 (germline): SGDLS, YYNGEE. CDR3 nucleotide sequence: TGTGCCAGCAGCGAGGGACTAGCGGGGAGCTACGAGCAGTACTTC. It codes for CASSEGLAGSYEQYF. The variable domain in full, with the rest retrieved from reference TRBV9 and TRBJ2-7, is DSGVTQTPKHLITATGQRVTLRCSPRSGDLSVYWYQQSLDQGLQFLIQYYNGEERAKGNILERFSAQQFPDLHSELNLSSLELGDSALYFCASSEGLAGSYEQYFGPGTRLTVT.

This chain connects TRBV15 to TRBJ1-4, with a weak D call TRBD1 (6 bases). The CDR3 loop spans 13 amino acids. Germline V gene lookup returns CDR1 LNHNV and CDR2 YYDKDF (reference sequence). V was trimmed by 8 bases and J by 6 bases, leaving 13 bases between them. CDR3 sequence (DNA): TGTGCCACCCGACAGGCTATTCATGAAAAACTGTTTTTT. Amino acid sequence: CATRQAIHEKLFF.

Only a few counts were recorded for this clone. This chain uses TRBV4-1 with TRBJ2-1; D perhaps matches TRBD2 (6 bases). The ends were cut back, 7 bases at V and 7 bases at J, with 11 bases in the middle. This CDR3 is built from 12 residues. From germline, CDR1 is MGHRA and CDR2 YSYEKL. The CDR3 DNA reads TGCGCCAGCACCGGGGACTTTAATGAGCAGTTCTTC. It yields the protein CASTGDFNEQFF.

The J gene is TRBJ2-5, the V gene TRBV6-5, with D possibly being TRBD1 (6 bases). CDR3 size: 15 residues. Germline V gene data show CDR1 as MNHEY and CDR2 as SVGAGI. The V gene lost 6 bases and the J gene lost 7 bases, with 21 bases spanning the gap. Here the CDR3 DNA reads TGTGCCAGCAGGATATCTTTTTACAGGGACGGGACCCAGTACTTC. Encoded protein: CASRISFYRDGTQYF.

The chain recombines TRBV10-2 with TRBJ2-7, with 10 bases fitting TRBD1. The V segment lost 8 bases and the J segment 5 bases; nucleotides outside the gene matches: 12. The CDR3 has 15 amino acids. Germline V gene lookup returns CDR1 WSHSY and CDR2 SAAADI. The CDR3 loop is CASGPSGTGEHEQYF. In DNA, the CDR3 is TGCGCCAGCGGGCCATCCGGGACAGGGGAACACGAGCAGTACTTC.

The rearrangement joins TRBV28 to TRBJ2-1; D ambiguous. The CDR3 sequence is 15 residues long. V shed 7 bases and J shed 5 bases, with 18 bases lying between them. Germline V gene data show CDR1 as MDHEN and CDR2 as SYDVKM. The CDR3 sequence: CASIPSDGANNEQFF. CDR3 nucleotide sequence: TGTGCCAGCATTCCTTCCGACGGAGCCAACAATGAGCAGTTCTTC.

About this clone: Other DNA sequences within the sample encode an identical CDR3. The rearrangement links TRBV28 to TRBJ2-4; the match to TRBD1 covers 7 bases. The CDR3 has 14 amino acids. Trimming at V came to 1 base and at J to 5 bases, leaving 2 bases not matched to a gene. CDR1 MDHEN and CDR2 SYDVKM come from the germline V gene. CDR3: CASSLSGGENIQYF. DNA for the CDR3: TGTGCCAGCAGTTTATCAGGGGGAGAAAACATTCAGTACTTC.

This clone is a singleton in its sample. The V gene is TRBV7-9, the J gene TRBJ1-1, with D possibly matching TRBD1 (5 bases). Germline V gives CDR1 SEHNR, CDR2 FQNEAQ (reference sequence). The CDR3 runs 15 residues. Deletions cut 7 bases from V and 2 bases from J, with 17 bases between. In DNA, the CDR3 is TGTGCCAGCAACTCAGGTCGGGGGACCAACACTGAAGCTTTCTTT. It encodes CASNSGRGTNTEAFF.

This chain's CDR3 is CASSYLLAGRTDTQYF. CDR3 nucleotides: TGTGCCAGCAGCTACCTACTAGCGGGAAGGACAGATACGCAGTATTTT. The chain uses TRBV7-2 and TRBJ2-3; 10 bases match TRBD2. Germline V gene data show CDR1 as SGHTA and CDR2 as FQGNSA. This CDR3 contains 16 residues. Trimming cost V 4 bases and J 3 bases; bases outside gene matches: 7.

The V and J genes are TRBV6-5 and TRBJ2-5, with D possibly TRBD2 on 6 matching bases. The CDR3 spans 15 residues. Trimming took off 1 base at V and 5 bases at J, with 14 bases between the two ends. Germline CDR1 MNHEY, CDR2 SVGAGI. The CDR3 DNA reads as TGTGCCAGCAGTTACTTTCCGACTAGGCCCGAGACCCAGTACTTC. It yields the protein CASSYFPTRPETQYF.

The CDR3 DNA follows: TGCAGCGTGACAAACTTTCTTCTCGGGGACGAGCAGTACTTC. This translates into CSVTNFLLGDEQYF. The genes are TRBV29-1 and TRBJ2-7, with TRBD2 as a possible D gene (5 bases). Trimming shortened V by 6 bases and J by 5 bases, and 20 bases separated the two germline ends. Germline CDR1 is SQVTM and CDR2 is ANQGSEA. This CDR3 contains 14 residues.

The rearrangement joins TRBV5-1 to TRBJ1-4; D is undetermined. Germline CDR1 reads SGHRS; CDR2 reads YFSETQ. V lost 4 bases and J 5 bases, leaving 15 bases between the germline ends. The CDR3 loop spans 15 amino acids. This CDR3 is CASSRQSGVNEKLFF. CDR3 DNA: TGCGCCAGCAGCAGGCAGAGCGGCGTAAATGAAAAACTGTTTTTT.

The chain couples TRBV28 to TRBJ1-6; 7 nucleotides align to TRBD1. Germline CDR1 reads MDHEN; CDR2 reads SYDVKM. The CDR3 sequence is 17 residues long. The V gene end was trimmed by 4 bases and the J gene end by 14 bases; junction bases not matched to a gene: 20. CDR3 DNA sequence: TGTGCCAGCAGTTCCCCAGCCACAGGGGCGGAGAGAGGGTCCCTCCACTTT. It yields the protein CASSSPATGAERGSLHF.

This clone was found once. The V call is TRBV7-8, the J call TRBJ1-2; 11 positions agree with TRBD1. With 1 base clipped from V and 1 base from J, the junction kept 2 bases outside the gene matches. Germline V gene lookup returns CDR1 SGHVS and CDR2 FQNEAQ. This CDR3 spans 16 amino acids. CDR3 DNA: TGTGCCAGCAGCTTAGGGGGGACAGGGGGTAACTATGGCTACACCTTC. Encoded protein: CASSLGGTGGNYGYTF.

This clone was seen more than once but under ten times. V usage is TRBV7-2 and J usage is TRBJ2-2; the match to TRBD2 covers 13 bases. V lost 2 bases to trimming and J lost 5 bases; unmatched junction nucleotides: 5. There are 17 residues in the CDR3. Per the germline V gene, CDR1 is SGHTA and CDR2 is FQGNSA. As DNA, the CDR3 is TGTGCCAGCAGCTTACGGACTAGCGGGAGTCGGACCGGGGAGCTGTTTTTT. Amino acid sequence: CASSLRTSGSRTGELFF. The whole variable domain, remainder taken from reference TRBV7-2 and TRBJ2-2, is GAGVSQSPSNKVTEKGKDVELRCDPISGHTALYWYRQSLGQGLEFLIYFQGNSAPDKSGLPSDRFSAERTGGSVSTLTIQRTQQEDSAVYLCASSLRTSGSRTGELFFGEGSRLTVL.

This chain uses TRBV7-9 with TRBJ2-4; 7 positions match TRBD2. CDR3 size: 15 residues. Germline loops: CDR1 SEHNR, CDR2 FQNEAQ (reference sequence). The V segment lost 0 bases and the J segment 3 bases; nucleotides outside the gene matches: 2. CDR3 nucleotides: TGTGCCAGCAGCTTAGCGGGGGAGGGCAAAAACATTCAGTACTTC. Translation: CASSLAGEGKNIQYF.

The chain employs TRBV6-1 and TRBJ2-7; 7 positions agree with TRBD2. This CDR3 has 14 residues. Germline assignment: CDR1 MNHNS and CDR2 SASEGT. V shed 3 bases and J 7 bases; nucleotides not matched to a gene: 9. CDR3 sequence (DNA): TGTGCCAGCAGTGAGTCGGTTCCGGGGGGTGAGCAGTACTTC. The encoded protein is CASSESVPGGEQYF.

V usage is TRBV7-8 and J usage is TRBJ1-2, with D possibly TRBD1 on 5 matching bases. The CDR3 is 15 residues long. Germline CDR1 reads SGHVS; CDR2 reads FQNEAQ. The V gene lost 1 base and the J gene lost 4 bases, with 13 bases spanning the gap. The CDR3 loop reads CASSLEQATVYGYTF. The CDR3 DNA sequence: TGTGCCAGCAGCTTAGAACAGGCAACCGTCTATGGCTACACCTTC.

J is TRBJ2-7 and V is TRBV19; no reliable D call. CDR3 length equals 17 residues. With 5 bases removed from V and 1 base from J, the gap between germline ends came to 21 bases. Germline CDR1 and CDR2: LNHDA and SQIVND (reference sequence). CDR3 bases: TGTGCCAGTAGTGCCCGTTTTCCCGCGACACTTTCCTACGAGCAGTACTTC. Its translation: CASSARFPATLSYEQYF.

V is TRBV9 and J is TRBJ2-7, with 8 bases fitting TRBD2. Looked up from germline, CDR1 is SGDLS and CDR2 is YYNGEE. V lost 0 bases, J lost 6 bases, and 8 bases stayed unmatched. The CDR3 spans 15 residues. CDR3 sequence: CASSVGPSGSFEQYF. The CDR3 region has the DNA TGTGCCAGCAGCGTAGGACCCAGCGGGAGTTTCGAGCAGTACTTC.

This clone is classed as medium-sized. The chain carries TRBV5-4 and TRBJ1-6, with D unclear. The CDR3 runs to 12 residues. V dropped 0 bases and J dropped 11 bases, with 6 bases sitting between them. CDR1 is SGHNT, CDR2 YYREEE, per germline (reference sequence). In nucleotides, the CDR3 is TGTGCCAGCAGCTTGGGTGTCGCACCCCTCCACTTT. This sequence encodes CASSLGVAPLHF.

The chain carries TRBV4-2 and TRBJ1-2; the D is unclear. Germline V gene lookup returns CDR1 LGHNA and CDR2 YNFKEQ. The CDR3 length is 14 residues. V was trimmed by 0 bases and J by 6 bases, leaving 11 bases between them. The chain's CDR3 is CASSQDTTYDGYTF. The DNA of the CDR3 is TGTGCCAGCAGCCAAGATACGACATACGATGGCTACACCTTC.

The chain is built from TRBV19 and TRBJ2-1; D may be TRBD2 (5 bases). Germline V lookup: CDR1 LNHDA, CDR2 SQIVND (reference sequence). This CDR3 has 15 amino acids. V was trimmed by 4 bases and J by 4 bases, leaving 14 bases between them. The CDR3 DNA sequence: TGTGCCAGTAGTAAGGCTAGCTTCAGTTACAATGAGCAGTTCTTC. Its protein is CASSKASFSYNEQFF.

V is TRBV11-2 and J is TRBJ2-1; 8 bases are a match to TRBD2. Germline CDR1 SGHAT, CDR2 FQNNGV. The CDR3 extends over 15 amino acids. Trimming at V came to 0 bases and at J to 4 bases, leaving 2 bases not matched to a gene. DNA of the CDR3: TGTGCCAGCAGCTTAGATCCTAGCGGGTACAATGAGCAGTTCTTC. Residues: CASSLDPSGYNEQFF. Full variable domain (missing parts from reference TRBV11-2 and TRBJ2-1): EAGVAQSPRYKIIEKRQSVAFWCNPISGHATLYWYQQILGQGPKLLIQFQNNGVVDDSQLPKDRFSAERLKGVDSTLKIQPAKLEDSAVYLCASSLDPSGYNEQFFGPGTRLTVL.